This T cell receptor beta chain originates from a study of cytomegalovirus exposure and HLA in healthy donors (dated by TCRdb to 2016 to 2017). Turning to the overall study: In an earlier analysis of around 540 of the donors, approximately 300 Gb of sequence data and some 100 million unique TCR beta sequences from about 190 million T cells were reported. About 330 gigabases of sequencing data and around 88 million unique TCR sequences made up an early release that covered over 550 HLA-typed donors. Among the approximately 400 genotyped donors, around 81% belonged to the genetic ancestry cluster associated with self-reported Caucasian donors. The study aimed to test whether signatures of past pathogen exposure could be identified by cataloging public T cell receptors. The study profiled the T cell repertoires of 500 to 800 subjects by immunosequencing and related them to cytomegalovirus serostatus. Along with the roughly 670-subject first cohort, a separate validation cohort of over a hundred different subjects was used. To predict cytomegalovirus infection status, the study brought together high-throughput TCR immunosequencing, statistical association of individual TCRs with disease status, and machine learning. A later analysis re-analyzed previously published TCR beta repertoires from 550 to 700 donors and added high-resolution HLA genotyping to study TCR occurrence patterns. In the later analysis, no new phenotypic data were used to find candidate immune exposures; instead, reliance was placed on TCR beta sequences and their occurrence across donors. An earlier analysis of a few hundred of the donors applied high-throughput TCR beta sequencing to assess whether each TCR beta V gene segment acted as functional or pseudogenic. Donor age, sex, ethnicity and CMV serostatus were collected together with the repertoire data. In a later genetic analysis, genome-wide SNP genotypes for about 55% of the roughly 700 donors were used, and that subset was treated as a discovery cohort. All discovery cohort repertoires had been generated using a single sequencing platform. HLA typing covered class I and class II loci at four-digit resolution. Typing coverage differed by locus: A, B, C, DRB1 and DQB1 were typed in about 620-630 donors, DQA1 in 500 to 550, DPA1 in around 610, and DPB1 in 400 to 480. Four to six DR-DQ haplotypes were handled as single units for association and clustering, since linkage in the cohort was strong. On average, roughly 240,000 unique TCR beta nucleotide sequences were sequenced per donor among a few hundred genotyped donors of the cohort, with roughly 18% of those sequences being non-productive. Study-wide findings and limitations: When HLA alleles, especially DR and DQ, strongly co-occurred, attributing TCR associations to individual alleles was difficult. Roughly uniform sequencing depth across donors was assumed in presence/absence analyses, although this assumption may not hold. A later analysis associated about 17,000 TCR beta sequences with specific HLA alleles at a false discovery rate of 0.05. Because the 87-base-pair reads could not distinguish some IMGT-functional V segments, including TRBV6-2 and TRBV6-3, those segments were excluded. Compared with equally common non-associated chains, HLA-associated TCR beta chains in a later analysis were more clonally expanded and had lower generation probabilities. The classifier was reported to diagnose cytomegalovirus status with high specificity and sensitivity in both the original cohort and the validation cohort. In a later analysis, TCR association rates were found to vary across HLA loci, with the most associated TCRs seen for DRB1 alleles and the fewest for HLA-C alleles. According to a later genetic analysis, donors in an Asian-associated ancestry cluster had fewer N-insertions in productive TCRs than the approximately 670-donor mean. An earlier analysis of some 590 of the donors showed that most TCR beta V segments appeared in productive rearrangements either about 87% or about 30% of the time, which broadly matched IMGT annotations. A few of the identified cytomegalovirus-associated TCR beta chains were confirmed in vitro to be specific for cytomegalovirus antigens. A group of highly shared sequence variants was considered likely to be a technical artifact of the sequencing pipeline. V-gene and J-gene trimming of TCR beta chains was associated with a missense DCLRE1C variant in a later genetic analysis, and the association was replicated in an independent cohort. A further reported finding was that TCR beta sequences accurately predicted the HLA-A and HLA-B alleles for most subjects in the first cohort. This cohort had only TCR beta chains sequenced, and the lack of alpha or paired-chain data limited which features could be detected. A later analysis found that most CMV-associated TCR beta chains appeared HLA-restricted, with HLA associations seemingly driven largely by CMV exposure. Linkage disequilibrium might explain the correlated functional status among segregating V segments, but an unknown experimental factor could not be excluded. The authors suggested that the approach could potentially be generalized to other disease states and immunological phenotypes. Because counts were too low, some 17 rarely observed V segments, including chromosome 9 orphons, were left out of the earlier analysis of 500 to 750 of the donors. Because HLA typing was unavailable for some donors at each locus, only the typed subset was used in association tests. In the study, around 160 TCR beta chains were listed as associated with cytomegalovirus. Most TCR sequences were seen in very few donors, while some public TCRs were found in many individuals. CMV serostatus was the only immune exposure information available for the cohort. According to a later analysis, parvovirus B19, influenza, CMV and Epstein-Barr virus appeared linked to several top co-occurrence clusters.

In total, roughly 670 healthy bone marrow donors made up the cohort. All cohort members were sampled while nominally healthy, although unrecorded immune exposures were likely present. The donor was CMV seropositive and was included in the group of 300 or so seropositive cohort members. Every donor gave a peripheral blood sample, and the peripheral blood mononuclear cells from that sample were used for TCR beta sequencing. Genomic DNA extraction from the blood cell samples was performed with the Qiagen DNeasy Blood Extraction Kit. Regarding this clone: Its specific antigen is unknown. It has no much larger one-base neighbor in the sample; base qualities were not kept.

Trimmed from V: 4 bases; trimmed from J: 4 bases; junction bases lacking a gene match: 5. The germline V gene specifies SGDLS as CDR1 and YYNGEE as CDR2. The CDR3 spans 14 residues, from the cysteine through the phenylalanine. The read is trimmed to its CDR3 DNA, 42 bases read in frame from base 1. Receptors were amplified or captured by the immunoSEQ multiplex PCR assay. For the multiplex PCR, a mixture combining 60 forward primers for TCR Vbeta segments and 13 reverse primers for TCR Jbeta segments was used. A multiplex PCR assay on genomic DNA amplified the CDR3 region of rearranged TCR beta genes. The Illumina HiSeq System was used to sequence the amplified TCR beta libraries as 87-base-pair reads. In the paper's pipeline: A later analysis tallied 80 million to 95 million unique TCR beta chains across the 700 or so repertoires, and 10 million to 11 million of those chains were shared by two or more donors. Raw reads were error-corrected and collapsed into unique sequences by a nearest-neighbor algorithm in which closely related sequences were merged to remove PCR and sequencing errors. To assign V, D and J gene segments, CDR3 sequences were aligned to IMGT reference sequences. For a sequence to be retained, a match of at least six nucleotides was required to both a V gene segment and a J gene segment. Rearrangements were called productive when the CDR3 lacked stop codons and stayed in frame with V and J; all others were non-productive. Following IMGT convention, CDR3 was defined as the stretch from the second conserved V-encoded cysteine to the conserved J-encoded phenylalanine. The earlier analysis of about 570 of the donors excluded any sequence lacking an unambiguous match to a single V gene segment. In an earlier analysis of approximately 590 of the donors, V segments were called functional above 56.7% productive rearrangements and were called segregating when the between-donor standard deviation exceeded 5%. A statistical classification framework was built to diagnose cytomegalovirus status from the catalog of TCR beta chain sequences. A later analysis assigned V and J genes by comparing TCR nucleotide sequences with IMGT/GENE-DB human TR gene sequences. Using the TCRdist pipeline, a later analysis assigned CDR3 sequences along with most-parsimonious VDJ recombination scenarios. A later analysis defined each TCR beta chain by its CDR3 amino acid sequence plus V-gene family, and excluded reads lacking a unique V-gene family. In a later analysis, 500 to 700 highly shared, low-generation-probability nucleotide sequences were removed to address suspected cross-contamination and a sequencing artifact. A later analysis calculated a clonal expansion index for each public chain from normalized within-repertoire ranks of inferred template counts. Generation probabilities in a later analysis came from a VDJ recombination model fitted to out-of-frame rearrangements, and those results were checked against IGoR. In a later analysis, hypergeometric tests were used to score TCR-TCR, TCR-HLA and TCR-CMV co-occurrence, with a repertoire-size bias correction applied to TCR pairs. In a later analysis, false discovery rates were estimated by permuting HLA or CMV assignments 20 times. A later analysis grouped co-occurring TCRs with DBSCAN, adding TCRdist sequence similarity when clustering within HLA-allele-positive subsets. Repertoires with fewer than 30,000 or more than 120,000 public chains, plus five repertoires with anomalous nucleotide sharing, were excluded from co-occurrence clustering. Imported from immuneACCESS, the table was reduced by TCRdb to in-frame sequences with V and J called. These copies leave out some clones; in studies compared against another copy, an unresolved V gene accounts for under half, and the cause of the remainder is not known. Clone size and V and J calls were adopted from that table, with D and trimming inferred from the DNA. Here the sample has around 200,000 clones; roughly 85% occur a single time. Of the sample, approximately 4.7% falls within the top ten clones.

The receptor was isolated from a woman in her twenties or thirties in good health and CMV-seropositive. The specimen was PBMCs. The rearrangement combines TRBV9 with TRBJ1-2; 9 central bases correspond to TRBD1. The CDR3 protein: CASSSGTGSYGYTF. The DNA sequence reads TGTGCCAGCAGCTCGGGGACAGGGAGCTATGGCTACACCTTC. Outside the CDR3, residues come from the reference TRBV9 and TRBJ1-2 proteins, so the full variable domain is: DSGVTQTPKHLITATGQRVTLRCSPRSGDLSVYWYQQSLDQGLQFLIQYYNGEERAKGNILERFSAQQFPDLHSELNLSSLELGDSALYFCASSSGTGSYGYTFGSGTRLTVV.